Here is one T cell receptor (beta chain) with its context. The data originate from a study of T cell changes during pregnancy in multiple sclerosis. Sequencing was performed with immunoSEQ multiplex PCR; in TCRdb, only in-frame clones are kept and a portion is missing. The sample holds tens of thousands of clones; more than 80% are singletons and the top ten take around 0.22%. There are 14 residues in the CDR3. V lost 5 bases, J lost 4 bases, and 14 bases lay in between. Germline assignment: CDR1 SGHAT and CDR2 FQNNGV. Sequenced here: CD4+ T cells from peripheral blood mononuclear cells, sampled before pregnancy. This chain connects TRBV11-2 to TRBJ2-5, with D possibly being TRBD2 (6 bases). This clonotype originated in a female donor with multiple sclerosis, enrolled in a pregnancy study. CDR3 nucleotides: TGTGCCAGCAGCCAGGAGGGATTTAGAGAGACCCAGTACTTC. Residues: CASSQEGFRETQYF.